Presented here are 21 T cell receptor beta chains from one specimen sequenced in a study of blood T cell repertoires in COVID-19. Clones were sequenced by immunoSEQ multiplex PCR, and TCRdb holds only the in-frame ones, with some missing. The sample gives about 72,000 clones, 70% to 85% of which show up once; approximately 6.6% is in the top ten. The sequencing input was peripheral blood. The receptors were sampled from a man aged 60 to 69 with acute or convalescent COVID-19.

The rearrangement links TRBV14 to TRBJ1-2; a weak D match, TRBD1 (5 bases). Germline CDR1 is SGHDN and CDR2 is FVKESK. Trimming left V 4 bases short and J 7 bases short, with 19 bases between. The CDR3 runs to 15 residues. This CDR3 reads CASSPRAGDMAGYTF. Written as DNA, the CDR3 is TGTGCCAGCAGCCCCAGGGCGGGAGACATGGCTGGCTACACCTTC.

The chain has TRBV5-1 and TRBJ1-2; tentative D call: TRBD1 (6 bases). Germline CDR1 SGHRS, CDR2 YFSETQ. This CDR3 has 14 amino acids. Trimming pared 4 bases from V and 6 bases from J, leaving 16 bases between. Here the CDR3 DNA reads TGCGCCAGCAGCCCCGGACAGCCGTTAGATGGCTACACCTTC. As protein: CASSPGQPLDGYTF.

J is TRBJ2-7 and V is TRBV5-1; TRBD1 agrees at 10 bases. This CDR3 has 15 amino acids. After removal of 4 bases from V and 4 bases from J, the junction contained 8 bases not matched to a gene. The germline V gene has CDR1 SGHRS and CDR2 YFSETQ. The CDR3 bases are TGCGCCAGCAGCCAAAATGCGGGACAGGGGTACGAGCAGTACTTC. Its protein product is CASSQNAGQGYEQYF.

The chain recombines TRBV6-4 with TRBJ2-2; TRBD1 aligns across 8 bases. The CDR3 loop spans 14 amino acids. The germline gives CDR1 MRHNA, CDR2 SNTAGT. V lost 5 bases, J lost 4 bases, and 3 bases stayed unmatched. CDR3: CASSSGGGTGELFF. CDR3 nucleotides: TGTGCCAGCAGTTCAGGGGGCGGCACCGGGGAGCTGTTTTTT.

This clone has only one observation. The chain joins TRBV4-1 to TRBJ2-4; TRBD1 matches 9 bases. This CDR3 has 20 amino acids. The J segment lost 0 bases and the V segment lost 4 bases, leaving 16 bases of the junction unmatched. Per the germline V gene, CDR1 is MGHRA and CDR2 is YSYEKL. Here the CDR3 reads CASSLRPSTGQGQAKNIQYF. The CDR3 nucleotides are TGCGCCAGCAGCCTAAGACCCTCTACGGGACAGGGACAAGCCAAAAACATTCAGTACTTC.

CDR3 nucleotide sequence: TGTGCCACCAGCAGGGTGGTTAATGCGGTCAATCAGCCCCAGCATTTT. Amino acids: CATSRVVNAVNQPQHF. This chain links TRBV15 with TRBJ1-5; D is ambiguous. The length of the CDR3 is 16 residues. Germline CDR1 reads LNHNV; CDR2 reads YYDKDF (reference sequence). Trimming pared 3 bases from V and 3 bases from J, leaving 15 bases between.

The chain carries TRBV15 and TRBJ1-5, with 9 bases lining up with TRBD1. CDR3 length: 15 amino acids. Germline CDR1 LNHNV, CDR2 YYDKDF (reference sequence). With V trimmed by 4 bases and J by 5 bases, 6 bases remained unmatched. This CDR3 reads CATSTRRTGDQPQHF. Here the CDR3 DNA reads TGTGCCACCAGCACGAGAAGGACAGGGGATCAGCCCCAGCATTTT.

The chain combines TRBV9 with TRBJ2-5, with 9 bases aligning to TRBD2. CDR3 length: 13 amino acids. Trimming cost V 3 bases and J 4 bases; bases outside gene matches: 1. Per the germline V gene, CDR1 is SGDLS and CDR2 is YYNGEE. The CDR3 region is CASSGTSVETQYF. In DNA, the CDR3 is TGTGCCAGCAGCGGGACTAGCGTAGAGACCCAGTACTTC. The full variable domain, in which reference TRBV9 and TRBJ2-5 provide the parts outside the CDR3, is DSGVTQTPKHLITATGQRVTLRCSPRSGDLSVYWYQQSLDQGLQFLIQYYNGEERAKGNILERFSAQQFPDLHSELNLSSLELGDSALYFCASSGTSVETQYFGPGTRLLVL.

V gene TRBV23-1 combines with J gene TRBJ2-5, with 12 bases fitting TRBD1. TRBV23-1 carries the ORF label, with uncertain function. The V segment lost 0 bases and the J segment 3 bases; nucleotides outside the gene matches: 14. This CDR3 has 20 residues. CDR3 coding DNA: TGCGCCAGCAGTCAATCACCGGGACAGGGGGCGAGGAGGGAAGAAGAGACCCAGTACTTC. As protein: CASSQSPGQGARREEETQYF.

The CDR3 sequence is CASSYGAGGSYEQYV. CDR3 DNA: TGTGCCAGCAGTTATGGAGCGGGGGGGTCCTACGAGCAGTACGTC. This chain joins TRBV6-6 and TRBJ2-7; TRBD2 matches at 10 bases. The V and J ends lost 3 bases and 1 base, in that order; junction bases with no gene match: 3. The CDR3 runs to 15 residues. Per germline, CDR1 MNHNY and CDR2 SVGAGI (reference sequence).

The V and J genes are TRBV19 and TRBJ1-2; the match to TRBD1 covers 7 bases. The CDR3 is made up of 13 amino acids. V shed 1 base, J shed 8 bases, and the junction held 4 bases outside the gene matches. Germline assignment: CDR1 LNHDA and CDR2 SQIVND (reference sequence). CDR3 in DNA: TGTGCCAGTAGTATAGGACAGGGCTGGGGCTACACCTTC. Protein product: CASSIGQGWGYTF. Based on the CDR3 plus reference TRBV19 and TRBJ1-2, the full variable domain is DGGITQSPKYLFRKEGQNVTLSCEQNLNHDAMYWYRQDPGQGLRLIYYSQIVNDFQKGDIAEGYSVSREKKESFPLTVTSAQKNPTAFYLCASSIGQGWGYTFGSGTRLTVV.

In its sample, this clone was seen a few times. The chain combines TRBV19 with TRBJ2-2; D unclear. V was clipped by 3 bases and J by 8 bases, with 10 bases between them. The CDR3 is made up of 13 amino acids. CDR1 and CDR2 (germline): LNHDA, SQIVND (reference sequence). CDR3 in DNA: TGTGCCAGTAGTATTGCGGCTCTTGGGGAGCTGTTTTTT. Amino acid sequence: CASSIAALGELFF.

Here the CDR3 DNA reads TGTGCCAGCAGCCAGGACAGGGGAGGCTACACCTTC. Translation: CASSQDRGGYTF. This chain uses TRBV7-8 with TRBJ1-2; TRBD1 agrees at 9 bases. Germline lookup yields CDR1 SGHVS and CDR2 FQNEAQ. The CDR3 length is 12 residues. V gave up 5 bases and J gave up 8 bases; unmatched junction bases: 3.

This chain joins TRBV13 and TRBJ2-5; 11 nucleotides match TRBD2. The CDR3 has 16 amino acids. Losses at the gene ends were 5 bases for V and 7 bases for J; bases not matched to a gene: 12. Germline CDR1 reads PRHDT; CDR2 reads FYEKMQ (reference sequence). DNA for the CDR3: TGTGCCAGCAGCACCCGACTAGCGGGGAAAGCGGGGACCCAGTACTTC. It yields the protein CASSTRLAGKAGTQYF.

J is TRBJ1-5 and V is TRBV18; 8 bases map to TRBD1. CDR1 is KGHSH and CDR2 is LQKENI in the germline V gene. After removal of 0 bases from V and 7 bases from J, the junction contained 5 bases not matched to a gene. CDR3 length: 15 amino acids. The CDR3 protein is CASSPPGQGRQPQHF. DNA of the CDR3: TGTGCCAGCTCACCACCCGGACAGGGCCGGCAGCCCCAGCATTTT.

The chain employs TRBV3-1 (or the pseudogene TRBV3-2) and TRBJ1-3, with 7 bases aligning to TRBD1. CDR1 and CDR2 (germline): LGHDT, YNNKEL (reference sequence). The V and J ends lost 0 bases and 0 bases, in that order; junction bases with no gene match: 5. This CDR3 contains 17 residues. CDR3 nucleotides: TGTGCCAGCAGCCAAGATGACAGGGCCCTCTCTGGAAACACCATATATTTT. This codes for CASSQDDRALSGNTIYF.

A note on this clone: One end of the junction does not line up with germline, which may come from a read error. This chain links TRBV5-1 with TRBJ2-1, with 9 bases fitting TRBD2. The length of the CDR3 is 14 residues. The V gene's germline CDR1 is SGHRS and CDR2 YFSETQ. The CDR3 DNA is TGCGCCAGCAGCTTGGCGGTAGCGGGGGCCACTTGCGTCTTC. Translating it yields CASSLAVAGATCVF.

The chain combines TRBV12-5 with TRBJ2-1; D possibly corresponds to TRBD2 (5 bases). Germline CDR1 reads LGHNT; CDR2 reads FRNRAP. CDR3 length: 14 amino acids. Trimming left V 7 bases short and J 4 bases short, with 14 bases between. The CDR3 loop is CASVSRGGYNEQFF. DNA of the CDR3: TGTGCTAGTGTCTCCCGTGGAGGTTACAATGAGCAGTTCTTC. Filled out from reference TRBV12-5 and TRBJ2-1, the complete variable domain reads DARVTQTPRHKVTEMGQEVTMRCQPILGHNTVFWYRQTMMQGLELLAYFRNRAPLDDSGMPKDRFSAEMPDATLATLKIQPSEPRDSAVYFCASVSRGGYNEQFFGPGTRLTVL.

For the CDR3, the DNA is TGTGCCAGCAGTTACGGGCCAGTAGAAGGCACAGATACGCAGTATTTT. It yields the protein CASSYGPVEGTDTQYF. The chain carries TRBV6-2 or TRBV6-3 and TRBJ2-3; D is unresolved. Germline lookup yields CDR1 MNHEY and CDR2 SVGEGT. V was shortened by 2 bases and J by 1 base, with 13 bases between the two germline ends. The CDR3 totals 16 residues.

The chain employs TRBV2 and TRBJ1-2, with 7 bases fitting TRBD1. There are 15 residues in the CDR3. CDR1 SNHLY and CDR2 FYNNEI come from the germline V gene. V trimming: 3 bases; J trimming: 2 bases; junction bases outside the gene matches: 6. CDR3 bases: TGTGCCAGCAGTGAGACAGGGTGGGGAAACTATGGCTACACCTTC. Translating it yields CASSETGWGNYGYTF.

This chain connects TRBV6-5 to TRBJ1-4; D is possibly TRBD1 (6 bases). The V gene's germline CDR1 is MNHEY and CDR2 SVGAGI. Trimming removed 7 bases at V and 1 base at J, with 13 bases between. The CDR3 contains 15 residues. The CDR3 sequence: CASNELRGTNEKLFF. CDR3 nucleotides: TGTGCCAGCAACGAACTCAGGGGAACTAATGAAAAACTGTTTTTT.